This T cell receptor (beta chain) was captured by sequencing in a study of shared clonotypes between healthy human individuals. The authors split each subset's genomic DNA evenly across several immunoSEQ plates. Profiled with immunoSEQ multiplex PCR; TCRdb holds only in-frame clones, not every one. The table records about 1.9 million clones, over 85% of them present only once. Naive CD8 isolation took CD45RO-negative cells positively selected for CCR7 and excluded terminally differentiated effector memory CD45RA+ cells. The receptor's source is a man between 18 and 35 years old in good health. Some clones in this sample may be carry-over from other donors' samples. Sequencing used naive CD8+ T cells from PBMCs.

CDR3 in DNA: TGCAGCGTTCGTGAGGCTTACCTACCCTACGAGCAGTACTTC. Its protein product is CSVREAYLPYEQYF. V usage is TRBV29-1 and J usage is TRBJ2-7; the D is unclear. Trimming cost V 5 bases and J 2 bases, with 16 bases left between them. In germline, CDR1 is SQVTM, CDR2 ANQGSEA. This CDR3 is 14 amino acids long.